Sequencing of this TCR beta chain was carried out in a study of lymphopenia after photon versus proton radiotherapy. Repertoires were generated with immunoSEQ multiplex PCR, while TCRdb's copy carries only in-frame clones and drops some. The top ten clones hold 51% of a sample with some 7,000 clones, 70% to 85% of them seen once. CDR1 is SGHAT, CDR2 FQNNGV, per germline. There are 15 residues in the CDR3. Trimming took 0 bases from V and 1 from J, leaving 9 bases between them. This clone was seen only once. The V and J genes are TRBV11-2 and TRBJ1-1, with D tentatively TRBD1 (6 bases). Sequenced material: peripheral blood, taken from a patient treated with photon-based radiotherapy. The TCR was taken from a man aged 30 to 39 with gastric cancer. In DNA, the CDR3 is TGTGCCAGCAGCTTAGAGGGGGCTGGGAACACTGAAGCTTTCTTT. Its protein is CASSLEGAGNTEAFF.